One TCR beta chain is described in this entry. Its binding antigen is unknown. The input lacks base qualities; no much larger clone sits a single base away. The library was generated by the immunoSEQ multiplex PCR assay. The study's own analysis went as follows. A statistical classification framework was built to diagnose cytomegalovirus status from the catalog of TCR beta chain sequences. The table was pulled from immuneACCESS by TCRdb, which kept in-frame rearrangements only. Such tables lose some clones; where checked, under half of the loss comes from unresolved V genes, and the rest has no known cause. Clone size and V and J calls were adopted from that table, with D and trimming inferred from the DNA. For this sample the table gives about 130,000 clones, of which under 90% were detected only once. The ten largest make up 1.5% to 2.5% of the sample. This specimen belongs to a study of cytomegalovirus exposure and HLA in healthy donors (TCRdb year 2017). The study in broad terms: According to a later analysis, one platform produced both the roughly 130 validation repertoires and the roughly 640 repertoires of the first cohort. The study aimed to test whether cataloging public T cell receptors could reveal signatures of past pathogen exposure. Along with the approximately 650-subject first cohort, a separate validation cohort of over a hundred different subjects was used. To predict cytomegalovirus infection status, the study brought together high-throughput TCR immunosequencing, statistical association of individual TCRs with disease status, and machine learning. Overall study outcomes, separate from this receptor: Subsequent analysis determined that TCRs grouped into clusters in the first cohort also showed a tendency toward co-occurrence across the roughly 120 validation repertoires, and 94% of cluster scores exceeded 0. The validation cohort had no HLA typing available for a later analysis, so co-occurrence within that cohort was assessed over all 110 or so repertoires. In the study, approximately 150 TCR beta chains were listed as associated with cytomegalovirus. A few of the identified cytomegalovirus-associated TCR beta chains were confirmed in vitro to be specific for cytomegalovirus antigens. Cytomegalovirus status was reported to be diagnosed by the classifier with high specificity and sensitivity in both the original and validation cohorts. Across donors, most TCR sequences were observed very rarely, whereas some public TCRs were present in many individuals. According to the authors, the approach could potentially be generalized to other disease states and immunological phenotypes.

Separate from the roughly 650-subject first cohort, the validation cohort of 95 to 150 subjects was the group to which the donors belonged. Counted from cysteine to phenylalanine, this CDR3 has 12 amino acids. Just the 36-base CDR3 DNA is kept, in frame starting at base 1. The junction shows trimming of 2 bases on V and 5 bases on J, plus 5 bases between the germline ends. CDR1 and CDR2, per the germline V gene, are SGHDT and YYEEEE. The sequence derives from a woman between 18 and 29 years old in good health and CMV-seronegative. The rearranged chain carries TRBV5-6 and TRBJ2-1, with the D gene call left open. Input material: PBMCs. The CDR3 region has the sequence CASSFSDNEQFF. In nucleotides, the sequence is TGTGCCAGCAGCTTCAGCGACAATGAGCAGTTCTTC.